This T cell receptor beta chain was sequenced for a study of regulatory T cells in long-lasting Graves disease. Study-wide points: Persistent disease favored TRBV28, TRBJ1-2 and TRBJ2-5.

Through Arm-PCR of CDR3 regions and iRepertoire HTBI primers, TCR beta libraries were built. From the multiplex PCR reads, TCRdb called clonotypes with MiXCR, one entry per CDR3 protein. The profile shows hundreds of thousands of distinct CDR3 sequences, roughly 15% of them singletons. The sample's time point: newly diagnosed GD, antithyroid drugs for less than 3 months. Construction of the TCR library relied on RNA isolated from PBMCs. The CDR3 totals 14 residues. V was clipped by 6 bases and J by 3 bases, with 17 bases between them. CDR1 is DFQATT, CDR2 SNEGSKA, per germline (reference sequence). In its sample, this clonotype was seen many times. The target antigen is unknown. This sample was shared with a second study, whose subject was T cells in Graves' hyperthyroidism and ophthalmopathy.

The rearrangement uses TRBV20-1 and TRBJ1-1, with D unresolved. The sequence derives from a woman in her twenties or thirties with Graves disease. The sequencing here drew on peripheral blood mononuclear cells (PBMCs), taken at new diagnosis, from a patient treated with antithyroid drugs. This CDR3 is CSALSRELDTEAFF. CDR3 bases: TGCAGTGCCCTAAGCCGGGAGTTGGACACTGAAGCTTTCTTT.